Below, one TCR beta chain is given with its context. This entry comes from a study of blood T cell repertoires in COVID-19. Study-wide background: Acute-phase and convalescent COVID-19 samples originated in the United States, Italy and Spain. Nucleic acid was either cDNA or gDNA, and it came from T cells, B-cell-depleted T cells, or PBMCs.

Germline values: CDR1 ENHRY, CDR2 SYGVKD. V was cut by 0 bases and J by 8 bases, with 16 bases left in between. The CDR3 spans 15 residues. Authors' analysis steps: Cell counts per sample came from amplifying reference gene primers. TCRdb's table, derived via immunoSEQ multiplex PCR, lists solely in-frame clones and lacks some. Clone size and the V and J calls come from that table; the DNA yielded D and trimming. Counted here are 91,000 or so clones, 85% to 90% occurring once; the ten biggest clones make up 13%. The sequenced sample consisted of peripheral blood. The chain carries TRBV10-3 and TRBJ1-2; possibly TRBD1 for D (5 bases). The receptor comes from a woman aged 55-69 years in a cohort sampled during active or convalescent COVID-19. The CDR3 is CAISESGATTIGYTF. The CDR3 DNA follows: TGTGCCATCAGTGAGTCAGGGGCTACAACTATCGGCTACACCTTC.